The source of this TCR beta chain is a study of CD8 T cells in Susac syndrome (dated by TCRdb to about 2019). About the full investigation: Of the Susac syndrome patients who were sequenced, about six had clinically active disease and fewer than ten were in clinical remission. At the time of blood withdrawal, Susac syndrome patients were either therapy-naive, taking corticosteroids (with some also receiving IVIg), or on IVIg alone. Repertoire sequencing was used to test whether CD8+ T cell activation and differentiation in Susac syndrome was antigen driven. The study compared CD8+ T cell repertoire clonality among around 11 healthy donors, about 14 Susac syndrome patients and roughly 15 multiple sclerosis patients.

On this clonotype: The specificity of this receptor is unknown. The record has no base qualities; no much larger clone is one base away.

Peripheral blood CD8+ and CD4+ T cells from healthy donors, Susac syndrome patients and multiple sclerosis patients were profiled by high-throughput TCR beta sequencing. The Susac syndrome patients fulfilled recently defined diagnostic criteria for either definite or probable disease. CD8+ TEMRA cells were enriched by FACS, while bulk CD8+ and CD4+ T cells were purified by magnetic negative isolation. Blood was collected in EDTA tubes and processed within 24 hours, with PBMCs isolated through density gradient centrifugation. PBMCs intended for TCR sequencing were cryopreserved in liquid nitrogen and thawed later in a water bath at 37 degrees C. The sorted or isolated CD4+, CD8+ and CD8+ TEMRA cells reached a purity of at least 90%. RNA was extracted using the RNeasy kit, and roughly 0.5 to 1 ug of the RNA was reverse transcribed with random hexamers. The immunoSEQ multiplex PCR assay, covering 54 Vbeta and 13 Jbeta segments, was used to amplify TCR beta CDR3 regions. PCR amplification bias was corrected using a synthetic template baseline for primer optimization and computational correction. On the study's bioinformatics: Reads were assigned to V, D and J genes according to IMGT and analyzed in immunoSEQ Analyzer, with only productive sequences retained. Clonality was calculated as one minus the Shannon entropy normalized by log2 of the number of productive unique sequences. For each patient and control, public and private clones were evaluated among the 100 most prevalent clones. Susac-specific clones were defined as absent from healthy and MS cohorts, over a thousand published viral clones and other ImmuneACCESS disease sequences. TCRdb applied fastp at Q25 and MiXCR to the public reads, then kept only in-frame beta chains. Every CDR3 protein is listed once, alongside the most common genes and DNA of its rows. TCRdb's processing, not the authors', yielded these V and J calls. Here the sample has approximately 190,000 distinct CDR3 sequences; approximately 95% occur a single time. Approximately 0.16% of the sample rests with the top ten.

General conclusions and limits of the study: Susac syndrome CD8+ repertoires showed clonal expansion, highest in CD8+ TEMRA cells and greater in clinically active than remitting patients. In the total CD8+ and CD8+ TEMRA repertoires, sixteen and five Susac-specific public clones, respectively, were identified. The number of individuals in the TCR sequencing and HLA analysis was recognized as being relatively small.

The source of this sequence is a human donor with Susac syndrome. Sequenced sample: CD8+ T cells from PBMCs.

The DNA is as follows: TGTGCCAGCAGCGTTTGGAGCGAAGAGACCCAGTACTTC. Translated, this gives CASSVWSEETQYF. The sequence is built from TRBV7-2 and TRBJ2-5; the D gene is not confidently resolved. Based on the germline V gene, the CDR1 and CDR2 sequences are SGHTA and FQGNSA. Spanning cysteine to phenylalanine, the CDR3 consists of 13 amino acids. Just CDR3 DNA is preserved here, 39 bases in frame from base 1. The junction shows trimming of 5 bases on V and 3 bases on J, plus 10 bases between the germline ends.